The 9 T cell receptor beta chains presented below share a single source sample, sequenced in a study of T cell changes during pregnancy in multiple sclerosis. The repertoire was sequenced with immunoSEQ multiplex PCR; TCRdb's copy has only in-frame clones and lacks some. The sample consists of fewer than 50,000 clones, less than 95% of them appearing once. The sequences come from CD4+ T cells from peripheral blood mononuclear cells, collected in the third trimester of pregnancy. The receptor set was obtained from a female donor with multiple sclerosis, enrolled in a pregnancy study.

This clone has just one count. The chain has TRBV9 and TRBJ1-2; the D gene is possibly TRBD1 (6 bases). The CDR3 length is 13 residues. Germline CDR1 SGDLS, CDR2 YYNGEE. The V end was cut by 3 bases, the J end by 6 bases, with 12 bases between. The CDR3 DNA reads as TGTGCCAGCAGCGCCCGACAGGACGATGGCTACACCTTC. Encoded protein: CASSARQDDGYTF.

The rearrangement joins TRBV11-1 to TRBJ2-3, with 13 bases aligning to TRBD2. The CDR3 length is 15 residues. After removal of 5 bases from V and 5 bases from J, the junction contained 4 bases not matched to a gene. CDR1 SGHAT and CDR2 FQDESV come from the germline V gene (reference sequence). The CDR3: CASSPWTSGGDTQYF. In nucleotides, the CDR3 is TGTGCCAGCAGCCCCTGGACTAGCGGGGGAGATACGCAGTATTTT.

The chain recombines TRBV29-1 with TRBJ1-4; 8 nucleotides line up with TRBD1. V lost 6 bases to trimming and J lost 8 bases; unmatched junction nucleotides: 11. The CDR3 covers 14 residues. Germline CDR1 and CDR2: SQVTM and ANQGSEA. CDR3 sequence (DNA): TGCAGCGTGCAGGCCGGGACAGGAAAAGAAAAACTGTTTTTT. It specifies CSVQAGTGKEKLFF.

The count of this clone is one. The rearrangement uses TRBV30 and TRBJ1-4; TRBD1 matches 7 bases. The germline V gene has CDR1 GTSNPN and CDR2 SVGIG (reference sequence). J was trimmed by 6 bases and V by 4 bases; bases with no gene match: 8. The CDR3 is 14 amino acids. The CDR3 loop reads CAWTGTARDEKLFF. The CDR3 nucleotides read TGTGCCTGGACAGGGACAGCGCGAGATGAAAAACTGTTTTTT.

This chain uses TRBV5-5 with TRBJ2-2, with a weak D call TRBD1 (5 bases). V lost 0 bases and J 5 bases, leaving 5 bases between the germline ends. Germline values: CDR1 SGHKS, CDR2 YYEKEE (reference sequence). This CDR3 comprises 13 residues. Written as DNA, the CDR3 is TGTGCCAGCAGCTTGGAGGGGACCGGGGAGCTGTTTTTT. Amino acids: CASSLEGTGELFF.

This clone has a single count. The chain couples TRBV9 to TRBJ2-7; D possibly corresponds to TRBD2 (5 bases). Germline assignment: CDR1 SGDLS and CDR2 YYNGEE. V lost 1 base and J 1 base, leaving 18 bases between the germline ends. There are 17 residues in the CDR3. The CDR3 loop reads CASSVRVRAGNSYEQYF. CDR3 bases: TGTGCCAGCAGCGTACGAGTGCGGGCAGGCAATTCCTACGAGCAGTACTTC.

The chain is built from TRBV5-6 and TRBJ1-5, with TRBD1 matching over 7 bases. Germline loops: CDR1 SGHDT, CDR2 YYEEEE. This CDR3 has 14 residues. V gave up 1 base and J gave up 4 bases; unmatched junction bases: 2. The CDR3 region has the DNA TGTGCCAGCAGCTTGACAGGGGTTAATCAGCCCCAGCATTTT. It encodes CASSLTGVNQPQHF.

The rearrangement joins TRBV19 to TRBJ1-5, with a tentative D call TRBD1 (5 bases). There are 15 residues in the CDR3. The germline gives CDR1 LNHDA, CDR2 SQIVND (reference sequence). V was pared by 5 bases and J by 2 bases, with 13 bases between. The CDR3 sequence: CASSVQGVGNQPQHF. The CDR3 DNA reads as TGTGCCAGTAGTGTCCAGGGTGTCGGCAATCAGCCCCAGCATTTT.

The chain couples TRBV15 to TRBJ2-1; 7 positions agree with TRBD2. The CDR3 has 17 amino acids. The germline V gene encodes CDR1 LNHNV and CDR2 YYDKDF (reference sequence). The junction had 15 bases not matched to a gene; V was cut back by 1 base and J by 9 bases. As DNA, the CDR3 is TGTGCCACCAGCAGAGGTCCAGCGGGATGGCTTTTGGGTGAGCAGTTCTTC. This gives the protein CATSRGPAGWLLGEQFF.